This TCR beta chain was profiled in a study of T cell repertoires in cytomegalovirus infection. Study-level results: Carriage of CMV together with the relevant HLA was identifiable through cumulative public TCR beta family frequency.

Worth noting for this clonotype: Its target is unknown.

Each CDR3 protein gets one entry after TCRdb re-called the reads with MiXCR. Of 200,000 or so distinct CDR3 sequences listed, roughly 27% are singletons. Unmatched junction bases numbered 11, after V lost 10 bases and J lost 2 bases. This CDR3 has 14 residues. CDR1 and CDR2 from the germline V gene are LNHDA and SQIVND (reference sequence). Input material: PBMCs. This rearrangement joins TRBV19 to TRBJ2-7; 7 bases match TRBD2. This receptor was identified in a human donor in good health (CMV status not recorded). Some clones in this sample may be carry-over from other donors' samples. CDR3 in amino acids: CATTRGGTPYEQYF. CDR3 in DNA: TGTGCCACTACGCGCGGGGGAACCCCCTACGAGCAGTACTTC.